Reported below is one T cell receptor beta chain. The V gene lost 10 bases and the J gene lost 7 bases, with 26 bases spanning the gap. Germline CDR1 reads MRHNA; CDR2 reads SNTAGT. CDR3 length: 16 residues. Per the original data handling: Amplification of reference gene primers was used by the study to estimate nucleated cell counts. Produced via immunoSEQ multiplex PCR; TCRdb's table is partial and in-frame only. D and trimming come from the DNA, and the V and J calls and clone size come from that table. Altogether about 200,000 clones are present, just under 85% being singletons, with the ten largest covering 6.9%. The source of the sample is a study of blood T cell repertoires in COVID-19. Study summary: Researchers got acute and convalescent COVID-19 samples from the United States, Italy and Spain. Sample material is recorded as cDNA or gDNA derived from T cells, B-cell-depleted T cells, or PBMCs.

The receptor was derived from a human donor with acute or convalescent COVID-19. The donor label of this sample is uncertain. Sequenced: peripheral blood. The chain uses TRBV6-4 and TRBJ2-1; D may be TRBD2 (6 bases). The CDR3 region is CANSWPLSGFRNEQFF. As DNA, the CDR3 is TGTGCCAACTCATGGCCCCTGAGCGGGTTTAGGAATGAGCAGTTCTTC.